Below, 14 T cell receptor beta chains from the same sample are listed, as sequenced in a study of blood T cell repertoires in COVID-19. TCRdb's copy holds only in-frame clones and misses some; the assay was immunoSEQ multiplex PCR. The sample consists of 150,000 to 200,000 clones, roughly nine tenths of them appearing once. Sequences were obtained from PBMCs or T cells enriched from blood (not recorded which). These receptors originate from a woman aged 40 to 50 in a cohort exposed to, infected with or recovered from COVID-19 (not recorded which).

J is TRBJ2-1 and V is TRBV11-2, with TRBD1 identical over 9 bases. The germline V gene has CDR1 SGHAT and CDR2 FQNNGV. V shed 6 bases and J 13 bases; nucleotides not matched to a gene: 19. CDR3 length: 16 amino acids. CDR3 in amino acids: CASRNSRDRVLGGQFF. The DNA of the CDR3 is TGTGCCAGCAGGAATTCCCGGGACAGGGTCCTAGGGGGCCAGTTCTTC.

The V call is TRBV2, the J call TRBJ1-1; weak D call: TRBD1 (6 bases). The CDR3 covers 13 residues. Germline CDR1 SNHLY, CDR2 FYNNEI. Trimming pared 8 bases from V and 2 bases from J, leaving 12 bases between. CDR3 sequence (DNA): TGTGCCAGCTTTAGGGGGACAAACACTGAAGCTTTCTTT. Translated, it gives CASFRGTNTEAFF.

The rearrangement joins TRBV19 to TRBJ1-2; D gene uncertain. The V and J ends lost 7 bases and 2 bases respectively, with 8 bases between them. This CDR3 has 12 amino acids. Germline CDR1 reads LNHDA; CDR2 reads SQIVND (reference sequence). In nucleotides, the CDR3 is TGTGCCAGTAACCGCCGGAACTATGGCTACACCTTC. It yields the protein CASNRRNYGYTF.

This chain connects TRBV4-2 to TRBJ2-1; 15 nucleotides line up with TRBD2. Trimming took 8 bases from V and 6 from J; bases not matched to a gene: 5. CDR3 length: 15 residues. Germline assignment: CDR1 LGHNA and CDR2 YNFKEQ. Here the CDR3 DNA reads TGTGCCAGCGTTCGGACTAGCGGGGGGGCCAATGAGCAGTTCTTC. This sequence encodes CASVRTSGGANEQFF.

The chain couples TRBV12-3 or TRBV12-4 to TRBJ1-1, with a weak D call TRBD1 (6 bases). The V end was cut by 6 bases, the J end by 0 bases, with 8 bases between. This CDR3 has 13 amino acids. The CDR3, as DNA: TGTGCCAGCAGCCCAGGGGTGAACACTGAAGCTTTCTTT. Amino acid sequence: CASSPGVNTEAFF.

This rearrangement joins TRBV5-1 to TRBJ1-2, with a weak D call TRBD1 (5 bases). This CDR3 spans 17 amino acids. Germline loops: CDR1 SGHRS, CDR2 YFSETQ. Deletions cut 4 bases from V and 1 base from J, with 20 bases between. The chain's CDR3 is CASSPDLGVYGNYGYTF. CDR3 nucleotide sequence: TGCGCCAGCAGCCCTGACCTAGGGGTTTACGGTAACTATGGCTACACCTTC. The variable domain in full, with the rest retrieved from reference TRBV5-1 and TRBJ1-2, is KAGVTQTPRYLIKTRGQQVTLSCSPISGHRSVSWYQQTPGQGLQFLFEYFSETQRNKGNFPGRFSGRQFSNSRSEMNVSTLELGDSALYLCASSPDLGVYGNYGYTFGSGTRLTVV.

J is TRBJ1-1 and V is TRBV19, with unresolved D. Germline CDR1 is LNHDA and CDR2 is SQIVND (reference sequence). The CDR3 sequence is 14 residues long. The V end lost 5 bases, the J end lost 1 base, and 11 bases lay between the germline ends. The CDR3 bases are TGTGCCAGTAGTCCCGGGAGATGGAACACTGAAGCTTTCTTT. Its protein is CASSPGRWNTEAFF.

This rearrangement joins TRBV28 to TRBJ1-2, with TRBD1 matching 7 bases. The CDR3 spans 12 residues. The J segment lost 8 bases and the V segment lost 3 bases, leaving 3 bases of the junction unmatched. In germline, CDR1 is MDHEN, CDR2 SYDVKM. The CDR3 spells CASSLTGQGYTF. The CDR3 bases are TGTGCCAGCAGTTTGACAGGGCAGGGCTACACCTTC.

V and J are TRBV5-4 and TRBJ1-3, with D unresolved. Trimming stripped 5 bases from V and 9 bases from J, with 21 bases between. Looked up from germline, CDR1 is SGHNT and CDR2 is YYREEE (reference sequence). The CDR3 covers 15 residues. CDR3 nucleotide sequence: TGTGCCAGCAGTCCACGGGAGCCGGCTCGGAGCACCATATATTTT. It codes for CASSPREPARSTIYF.

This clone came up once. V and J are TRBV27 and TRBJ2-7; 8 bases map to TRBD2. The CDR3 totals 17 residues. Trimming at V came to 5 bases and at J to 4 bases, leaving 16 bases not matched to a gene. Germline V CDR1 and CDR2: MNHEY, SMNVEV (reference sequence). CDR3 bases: TGTGCCAGCAGTCCTGGGGTTGCCGGGAGGGGGGTTTACGAGCAGTACTTC. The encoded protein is CASSPGVAGRGVYEQYF.

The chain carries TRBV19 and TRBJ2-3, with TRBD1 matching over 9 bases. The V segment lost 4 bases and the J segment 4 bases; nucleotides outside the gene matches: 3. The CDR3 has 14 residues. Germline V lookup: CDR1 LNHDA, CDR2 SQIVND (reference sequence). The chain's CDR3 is CASSTTGGADTQYF. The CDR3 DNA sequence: TGTGCCAGTAGTACAACAGGGGGCGCAGATACGCAGTATTTT.

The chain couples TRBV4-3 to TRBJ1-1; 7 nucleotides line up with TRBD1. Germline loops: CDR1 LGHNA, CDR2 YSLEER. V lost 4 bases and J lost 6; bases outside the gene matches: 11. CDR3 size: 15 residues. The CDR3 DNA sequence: TGCGCCAGCAGCCCCAGGAGCAGGGGGAGTGCTGAAGCTTTCTTT. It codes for CASSPRSRGSAEAFF.

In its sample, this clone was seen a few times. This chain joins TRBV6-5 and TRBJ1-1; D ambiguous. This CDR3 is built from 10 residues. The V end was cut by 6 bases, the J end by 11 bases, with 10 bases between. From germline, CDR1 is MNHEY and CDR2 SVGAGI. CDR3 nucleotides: TGTGCCAGCAGGATGGGAGAGGCTTTCTTT. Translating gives CASRMGEAFF.

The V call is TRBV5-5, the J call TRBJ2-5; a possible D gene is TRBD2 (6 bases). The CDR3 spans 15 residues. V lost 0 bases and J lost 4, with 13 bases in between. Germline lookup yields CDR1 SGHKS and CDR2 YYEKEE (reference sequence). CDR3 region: CASSLAGDVGETQYF. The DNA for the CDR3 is TGTGCCAGCAGCTTGGCGGGAGATGTTGGAGAGACCCAGTACTTC.